Here is one T cell receptor (beta chain) with its context. What it binds is unknown. This sample was included in a study of T cell responses to AZD1222 COVID-19 vaccine. Findings and limits, study-wide: Two AZD1222 administrations were followed by greater Spike-specific TCR breadth and depth. At 160-218 and 743-854, vaccine-associated CD4 TCRs were dominant, and they spanned spike. Nearly half of spike-specific TCRs reportedly target unmutated variant regions.

Sequencing used immunoSEQ multiplex PCR; TCRdb keeps in-frame clones, though not all of them. The sample has more than 150,000 clones; 70% to 90% are singletons. The sample was peripheral blood, taken on day 0 of AZD1222 vaccination. The TCR sequence derives from an adult in good health.

The CDR3 is CASSTTGDSNQPQHF. DNA of the CDR3: TGTGCCAGCAGCACTACAGGGGATAGCAATCAGCCCCAGCATTTT. The chain is built from TRBV3-1 (or the pseudogene TRBV3-2) and TRBJ1-5; 7 bases are shared with TRBD1. The junction had 4 bases not matched to a gene; V was cut back by 5 bases and J by 0 bases. The CDR3 consists of 15 residues. CDR1 and CDR2 (germline): LGHDT, YNNKEL (reference sequence).